Following are 9 T cell receptor beta chains from one sample sequenced in a study of shared clonotypes between healthy human individuals (dated by TCRdb to about 2020). The protocol used for the library was the immunoSEQ multiplex PCR assay. TCRdb took over this immuneACCESS table, retaining in-frame rearrangements with V and J assigned. Such tables are incomplete; in checked studies, under half of the missing clones stem from an unresolved V gene, and the remainder is unexplained. Here the sample has more than 1.2 million clones; approximately 98.5% occur a single time. The ten largest clones take up about 0.35% of the sample. Input material: naive CD4+ T cells sorted from blood. Read against the paper, the sample's cell subset or site label means: CD45RA+ positively selected. These receptors were taken from a man in his thirties or forties in good health.

The V and J genes are TRBV2 and TRBJ2-7; no firm D call. From germline, CDR1 is SNHLY and CDR2 FYNNEI. V was shortened by 4 bases and J by 4 bases, with 14 bases between the two germline ends. The CDR3 is 14 residues long. The CDR3 coding sequence is TGTGCCAGCAGTGTGGACGGGCTTGGGTACGAGCAGTACTTC. Protein: CASSVDGLGYEQYF.

The chain is built from TRBV10-3 and TRBJ2-7, with 7 positions matching TRBD1. The CDR3 sequence is 15 residues long. J was trimmed by 0 bases and V by 2 bases; bases with no gene match: 4. Germline V CDR1 and CDR2: ENHRY, SYGVKD. The CDR3 spells CAISERGQSSYEQYF. Here the CDR3 DNA reads TGTGCCATCAGTGAGCGGGGACAGAGCTCCTACGAGCAGTACTTC.

This clone was seen a single time. The chain recombines TRBV11-2 with TRBJ1-1; 8 bases line up with TRBD1. V trimming: 4 bases; J trimming: 0 bases; junction bases outside the gene matches: 10. The CDR3 runs to 17 residues. Germline-derived CDR1 and CDR2 are SGHAT and FQNNGV. Written as DNA, the CDR3 is TGTGCCAGCAGCTCACACAGGGGGGCGACAATGAACACTGAAGCTTTCTTT. It encodes CASSSHRGATMNTEAFF.

J is TRBJ1-3 and V is TRBV10-3, with D possibly matching TRBD1 (5 bases). The V end was cut by 0 bases, the J end by 4 bases, with 13 bases between. This CDR3 comprises 16 residues. Germline loops: CDR1 ENHRY, CDR2 SYGVKD. The CDR3: CAISESLAGSGNTIYF. CDR3 nucleotides: TGTGCCATCAGTGAGTCTCTTGCAGGGTCAGGAAACACCATATATTTT.

This sequence joins TRBV19 and TRBJ1-4; D is unclear. The ends were cut back, 5 bases at V and 0 bases at J, with 10 bases in the middle. The germline gives CDR1 LNHDA, CDR2 SQIVND (reference sequence). There are 15 residues in the CDR3. CDR3 DNA sequence: TGTGCCAGTAGTGACCGACACGCAACTAATGAAAAACTGTTTTTT. Translating it yields CASSDRHATNEKLFF.

In this sample, this clone turned up once. The genes are TRBV5-1 and TRBJ1-2, with D tentatively TRBD1 (6 bases). Germline lookup yields CDR1 SGHRS and CDR2 YFSETQ. Trimming removed 0 bases from V and 0 bases from J, with 9 bases in between. This CDR3 spans 15 amino acids. CDR3 sequence (DNA): TGCGCCAGCAGCTTGGGACAGGAAACTAACTATGGCTACACCTTC. It translates to CASSLGQETNYGYTF.

This clone was observed once. V and J are TRBV5-4 and TRBJ2-2, with 7 bases aligning to TRBD2. The trim removed 5 bases at V and 5 bases at J, leaving 6 bases unmatched. The CDR3 consists of 14 residues. Germline values: CDR1 SGHNT, CDR2 YYREEE (reference sequence). In DNA form, the CDR3 reads TGTGCCAGCAGTGGGGGAGGGGCGACCGGGGAGCTGTTTTTT. It yields the protein CASSGGGATGELFF.

The V call is TRBV6-5, the J call TRBJ2-7, with 7 bases aligning to TRBD1. Per the germline V gene, CDR1 is MNHEY and CDR2 is SVGAGI. CDR3 length: 16 amino acids. The junction had 11 bases not matched to a gene; V was cut back by 4 bases and J by 2 bases. The CDR3 bases are TGTGCCAGCAGTTCGAACGACAGGGTAAACCCCTACGAGCAGTACTTC. Protein product: CASSSNDRVNPYEQYF.

The chain joins TRBV23-1 to TRBJ1-1, with 11 bases aligning to TRBD1. TRBV23-1 counts as an open reading frame of uncertain function. V lost 7 bases and J lost 4; bases outside the gene matches: 5. This CDR3 has 14 amino acids. The CDR3 region is CASMGDRGFTEAFF. As DNA, the CDR3 is TGCGCCAGCATGGGGGACAGGGGGTTCACTGAAGCTTTCTTT.